The 4 T cell receptor beta chains below come from one sample, sequenced in a study of T cell repertoires in cytomegalovirus infection. Which antigens these TCRs recognize remains unknown. MiXCR was run by TCRdb on the reads, yielding one entry per CDR3 protein. This table has about 220,000 distinct CDR3 sequences, approximately 40% appearing once. This material consisted of CD8+ T cells from cultured PBMCs, taken from culture after CMV antigen stimulation. Receptors were obtained from a human donor in good health (CMV status not recorded). Some clones in this sample may be carry-over from other donors' samples.

This clonotype has just a few counts. The V gene is TRBV7-9, the J gene TRBJ2-7, with 7 nucleotides matching TRBD2. The germline V gene encodes CDR1 SEHNR and CDR2 FQNEAQ (reference sequence). The CDR3 runs 16 residues. J was trimmed by 0 bases and V by 5 bases; bases with no gene match: 10. The CDR3 sequence is CASSPQAGDFSYEQYF. The DNA for the CDR3 is TGTGCCAGCAGCCCCCAGGCGGGGGACTTCTCCTACGAGCAGTACTTC.

The genes are TRBV4-2 and TRBJ2-5; maybe TRBD1 (6 bases). The V end lost 4 bases, the J end lost 13 bases, and 13 bases lay between the germline ends. The CDR3 sequence is 11 residues long. Germline CDR1 and CDR2: LGHNA and YNFKEQ. As DNA, the CDR3 is TGTGCCAGCAGCCTCAGGGGTTTTTGGTACTTC. Translation: CASSLRGFWYF.

The rearrangement uses TRBV19 and TRBJ1-2, with a possible D match to TRBD1 (5 bases). Trimming shortened V by 4 bases and J by 4 bases, and 16 bases separated the two germline ends. The germline V gene encodes CDR1 LNHDA and CDR2 SQIVND (reference sequence). The CDR3 is 15 residues long. CDR3 amino acids: CASSTAPQGGYGYTF. CDR3 DNA: TGTGCCAGTAGTACAGCCCCCCAGGGAGGCTATGGCTACACCTTC.

This clonotype was seen many times. The V call is TRBV7-6, the J call TRBJ2-1; weak D call: TRBD2 (6 bases). Trimming left V 1 base short and J 4 bases short, with 20 bases between. Germline V gene data show CDR1 as SGHVS and CDR2 as FNYEAQ. The CDR3 contains 18 residues. CDR3 DNA: TGTGCCAGCAGCTTAGTGTGGGCTAGCGATACAAATTACAATGAGCAGTTCTTC. This codes for CASSLVWASDTNYNEQFF.